This T cell receptor beta chain was sequenced in a study of a mutant IDH1 vaccine in newly diagnosed glioma. About the study: Sex distribution of treated patients was approximately 60% male and around 38% female; mean age was roughly 37 years. Patients previously underwent radiotherapy, temozolomide, or both, and most underwent both. Study-level findings and limits: There seemed to be no relation between pseudoprogression and changes in top peripheral T cell clonotypes.

Specified time point: baseline, week 1 (first vaccination visit). Described treatment: pre-vaccination baseline after standard-of-care therapy. Each of the donors came in with new WHO grade 3 or 4 astrocytomas that were IDH1-mutant and ATRX-lost. Here immunoSEQ multiplex PCR was the method, and the copy in TCRdb shows in-frame clones only, minus some. The sample has 15,000 to 20,000 clones; roughly 95% are singletons. This clone appeared a single time. Its matching antigen is unknown. CDR1 is KGHSH, CDR2 LQKENI, per germline. The V gene lost 2 bases and the J gene lost 0 bases, with 5 bases spanning the gap. This CDR3 is built from 13 residues.

This rearrangement joins TRBV18 to TRBJ2-7; D unclear. The specimen comprised peripheral blood mononuclear cells (PBMCs), sampled from a glioma patient treated with radiotherapy, temozolomide or both. The TCR comes from a woman between 18 and 29 years old with glioma. Some clones in this sample may be carry-over from other donors' samples. The CDR3 protein is CASSPELSYEQYF. Written as DNA, the CDR3 is TGTGCCAGCTCACCAGAACTCTCCTACGAGCAGTACTTC.